Listed below are T cell receptor beta chains from one sample, sequenced in a study of T cell responses to AZD1222 COVID-19 vaccine. The data were produced by immunoSEQ multiplex PCR, yet TCRdb's version contains in-frame clones alone and is incomplete. Here the sample spans approximately 150,000 clones, just over 90% being singletons. The sequences come from peripheral blood, collected on day 0 of AZD1222 vaccination. These receptors were obtained from an adult in good health. Both conserved end residues are part of each CDR3. The order of the fields is J gene, clone size, D gene, V gene, CDR3 DNA, CDR3 protein. A D gene is named only where the DNA matches it firmly. Clone size appears in some rows only: once, few, many, or a class for an expanded clone.

J gene: TRBJ1-5
clone size: few
D gene: -
V gene: TRBV6-6
CDR3 DNA: TGTGCCAGCGGAGAAGCCCCTGATCTCGGCCAGCCCCAGCATTTT
CDR3 protein: CASGEAPDLGQPQHF

J gene: TRBJ2-3
clone size: -
D gene: -
V gene: TRBV20-1
CDR3 DNA: TGCAGTGCTAGTTCGGTGCCCGGGACTTTCACAGATACGCAGTATTTT
CDR3 protein: CSASSVPGTFTDTQYF

J gene: TRBJ1-1
clone size: -
D gene: -
V gene: TRBV18
CDR3 DNA: TGTGCCAGCTCACCGGATCTCGGGGACACTGAAGCTTTCTTT
CDR3 protein: CASSPDLGDTEAFF

J gene: TRBJ2-2
clone size: -
D gene: -
V gene: TRBV29-1
CDR3 DNA: TGCAGCGTTGAAATAGGGTACGGGGAGCTGTTTTTT
CDR3 protein: CSVEIGYGELFF

J gene: TRBJ2-1
clone size: -
D gene: TRBD2
V gene: TRBV2
CDR3 DNA: TGTGCCAGCAGTGAAGAAGGACTAGCCAACAATGAGCAGTTCTTC
CDR3 protein: CASSEEGLANNEQFF

J gene: TRBJ1-4
clone size: -
D gene: -
V gene: TRBV7-9
CDR3 DNA: TGTGCCAGCAGCTTAGCAGGAGAGGGGAATGAAAAACTGTTTTTT
CDR3 protein: CASSLAGEGNEKLFF

J gene: TRBJ1-1
clone size: -
D gene: -
V gene: TRBV6-5
CDR3 DNA: TGTGCCAGCAGTTACGGGGCAGCAAACACTGAAGCTTTCTTT
CDR3 protein: CASSYGAANTEAFF

J gene: TRBJ1-4
clone size: -
D gene: -
V gene: TRBV2
CDR3 DNA: TGTGCCAGCAGTGGGACACTAACTAATGAAAAACTGTTTTTT
CDR3 protein: CASSGTLTNEKLFF

J gene: TRBJ2-7
clone size: once
D gene: -
V gene: TRBV19
CDR3 DNA: TGTGCCAGTAGTAGGGGGGGGACAGGAGCCTACGAGCAGTACTTC
CDR3 protein: CASSRGGTGAYEQYF

J gene: TRBJ2-7
clone size: -
D gene: TRBD1
V gene: TRBV30
CDR3 DNA: TGTGCCTGGAGTGTAGGGACAGGATCCTACGAGCAGTACTTC
CDR3 protein: CAWSVGTGSYEQYF

J gene: TRBJ1-2
clone size: -
D gene: -
V gene: TRBV7-9
CDR3 DNA: TGTGCCAGCAGCCCATCCCTGGGTGAGGGCTACACCTTC
CDR3 protein: CASSPSLGEGYTF

J gene: TRBJ2-7
clone size: -
D gene: TRBD2
V gene: TRBV5-1
CDR3 DNA: TGCGCCAGCAGCTGGGCTAGCGGGAGTATCGACGAGCAGTACTTC
CDR3 protein: CASSWASGSIDEQYF

J gene: TRBJ2-1
clone size: -
D gene: -
V gene: TRBV27
CDR3 DNA: TGTGCCAGCAGTCCCCCCGCAGGGAGCTCCTACAATGAGCAGTTCTTC
CDR3 protein: CASSPPAGSSYNEQFF

J gene: TRBJ2-1
clone size: few
D gene: -
V gene: TRBV19
CDR3 DNA: TGTGCCAGTAGTCCCGGCGGCTCCTACAATGAGCAGTTCTTC
CDR3 protein: CASSPGGSYNEQFF

J gene: TRBJ1-1
clone size: -
D gene: -
V gene: TRBV5-1
CDR3 DNA: TGCGCCAGCAGCTCTCAGGGGTGGACTGAAGCTTTCTTT
CDR3 protein: CASSSQGWTEAFF

J gene: TRBJ2-7
clone size: -
D gene: TRBD1
V gene: TRBV7-2
CDR3 DNA: TGTGCCAGCAGCTTAGCGGCAGGGGGCTCCTACGAGCAGTACTTC
CDR3 protein: CASSLAAGGSYEQYF

J gene: TRBJ1-1
clone size: few
D gene: -
V gene: TRBV2
CDR3 DNA: TGTGCCAGCAGTGTGGGAGAGAACACTGAAGCTTTCTTT
CDR3 protein: CASSVGENTEAFF

J gene: TRBJ2-1
clone size: -
D gene: -
V gene: TRBV5-1
CDR3 DNA: TGCGCCAGCAGCTTGGCCCCCGACAATGAGCAGTTCTTC
CDR3 protein: CASSLAPDNEQFF

J gene: TRBJ1-1
clone size: -
D gene: -
V gene: TRBV5-4
CDR3 DNA: TGTGCCAGCAGTCCCCCCCTTGGTGACACTGAAGCTTTCTTT
CDR3 protein: CASSPPLGDTEAFF

J gene: TRBJ1-2
clone size: -
D gene: TRBD1
V gene: TRBV5-1
CDR3 DNA: TGCGCCAGCAGCTTGGCGGGACAGGGGGCGGAAGGCTACACCTTC
CDR3 protein: CASSLAGQGAEGYTF

J gene: TRBJ2-1
clone size: few
D gene: TRBD2
V gene: TRBV2
CDR3 DNA: TGTGCCAGCAGTGGTCGGGAGGGCTTCTACAATGAGCAGTTCTTC
CDR3 protein: CASSGREGFYNEQFF

J gene: TRBJ2-1
clone size: -
D gene: TRBD2
V gene: TRBV10-3
CDR3 DNA: TGTGCCATCAGTGACCTGACTAGCGGATTCATATACAATGAGCAGTTCTTC
CDR3 protein: CAISDLTSGFIYNEQFF

J gene: TRBJ1-3
clone size: -
D gene: -
V gene: TRBV19
CDR3 DNA: TGTGCCAGTAGTACCGTCGGTGCTTACTCTGGAAACACCATATATTTT
CDR3 protein: CASSTVGAYSGNTIYF

J gene: TRBJ1-1
clone size: -
D gene: -
V gene: TRBV5-8
CDR3 DNA: TGTGCCAGCAGCCTGCGGGTTTTCTCTGAAGCTTTCTTT
CDR3 protein: CASSLRVFSEAFF

J gene: TRBJ2-7
clone size: few
D gene: -
V gene: TRBV5-4
CDR3 DNA: TGTGCCAGCAGCTTTGGGGTGTCCTACGAGCAGTACTTC
CDR3 protein: CASSFGVSYEQYF

J gene: TRBJ1-1
clone size: -
D gene: TRBD1
V gene: TRBV18
CDR3 DNA: TGTGCCAGCTCACCGTTGGACAGGTCGGGAGCTTTCTTT
CDR3 protein: CASSPLDRSGAFF

J gene: TRBJ2-1
clone size: -
D gene: TRBD2
V gene: TRBV11-2
CDR3 DNA: TGTGCCAGCAGCGCCCGACTAGCGCTAAACTCCTACAATGAGCAGTTCTTC
CDR3 protein: CASSARLALNSYNEQFF